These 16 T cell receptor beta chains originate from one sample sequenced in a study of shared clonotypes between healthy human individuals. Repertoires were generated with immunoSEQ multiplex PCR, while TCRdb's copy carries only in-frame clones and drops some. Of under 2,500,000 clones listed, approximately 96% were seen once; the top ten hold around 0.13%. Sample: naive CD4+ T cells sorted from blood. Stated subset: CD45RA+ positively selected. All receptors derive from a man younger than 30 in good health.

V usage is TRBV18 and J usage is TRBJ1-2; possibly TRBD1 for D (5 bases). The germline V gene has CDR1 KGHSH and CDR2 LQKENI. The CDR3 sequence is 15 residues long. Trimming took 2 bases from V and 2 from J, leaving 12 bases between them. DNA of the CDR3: TGTGCCAGCTCACCAGCAGGGATGAACAACTATGGCTACACCTTC. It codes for CASSPAGMNNYGYTF.

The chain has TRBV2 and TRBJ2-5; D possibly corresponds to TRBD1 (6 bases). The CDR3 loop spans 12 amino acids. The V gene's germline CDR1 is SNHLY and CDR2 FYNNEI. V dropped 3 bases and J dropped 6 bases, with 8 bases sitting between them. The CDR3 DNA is TGTGCCAGCAGTGACGGGACAAAGACCCAGTACTTC. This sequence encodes CASSDGTKTQYF.

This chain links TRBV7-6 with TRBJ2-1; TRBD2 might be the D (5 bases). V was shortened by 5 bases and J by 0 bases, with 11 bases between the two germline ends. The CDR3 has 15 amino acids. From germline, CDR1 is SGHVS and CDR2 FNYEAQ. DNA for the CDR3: TGTGCCAGCAGCAAACGGGGAAGCTCCTACAATGAGCAGTTCTTC. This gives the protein CASSKRGSSYNEQFF.

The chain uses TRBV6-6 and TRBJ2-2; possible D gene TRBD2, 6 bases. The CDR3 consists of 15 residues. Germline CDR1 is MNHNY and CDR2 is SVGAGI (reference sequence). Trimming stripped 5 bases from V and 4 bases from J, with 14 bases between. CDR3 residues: CASSRTGVGTGELFF. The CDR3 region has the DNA TGTGCCAGCAGTAGAACGGGAGTAGGCACCGGGGAGCTGTTTTTT.

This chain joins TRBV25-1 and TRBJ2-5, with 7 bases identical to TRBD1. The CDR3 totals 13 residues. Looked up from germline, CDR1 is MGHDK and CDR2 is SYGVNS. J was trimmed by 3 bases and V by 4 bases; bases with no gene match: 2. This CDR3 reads CASSGQGKETQYF. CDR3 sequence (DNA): TGTGCCAGCAGTGGACAGGGAAAAGAGACCCAGTACTTC.

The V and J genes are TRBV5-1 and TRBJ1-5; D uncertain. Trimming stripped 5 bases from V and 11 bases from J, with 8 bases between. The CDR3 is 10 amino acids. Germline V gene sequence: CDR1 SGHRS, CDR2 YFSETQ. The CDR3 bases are TGCGCCAGCAGATTAAGGTCCCAGCATTTT. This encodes CASRLRSQHF. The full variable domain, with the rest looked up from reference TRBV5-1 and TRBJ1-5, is KAGVTQTPRYLIKTRGQQVTLSCSPISGHRSVSWYQQTPGQGLQFLFEYFSETQRNKGNFPGRFSGRQFSNSRSEMNVSTLELGDSALYLCASRLRSQHFGDGTRLSIL.

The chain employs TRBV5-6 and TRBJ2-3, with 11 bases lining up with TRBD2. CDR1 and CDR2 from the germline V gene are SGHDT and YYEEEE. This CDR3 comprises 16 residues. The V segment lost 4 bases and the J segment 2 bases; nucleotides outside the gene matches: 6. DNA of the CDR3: TGTGCCAGCAGCACCAAACTAGCGGGGGTCACAGATACGCAGTATTTT. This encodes CASSTKLAGVTDTQYF. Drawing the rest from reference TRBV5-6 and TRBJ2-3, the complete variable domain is DAGVTQSPTHLIKTRGQQVTLRCSPKSGHDTVSWYQQALGQGPQFIFQYYEEEERQRGNFPDRFSGHQFPNYSSELNVNALLLGDSALYLCASSTKLAGVTDTQYFGPGTRLTVL.

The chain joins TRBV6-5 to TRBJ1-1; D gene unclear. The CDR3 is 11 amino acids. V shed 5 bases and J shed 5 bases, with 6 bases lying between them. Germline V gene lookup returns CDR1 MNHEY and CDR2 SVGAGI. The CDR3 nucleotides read TGTGCCAGCAGTACATTGACTGAAGCTTTCTTT. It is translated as CASSTLTEAFF.

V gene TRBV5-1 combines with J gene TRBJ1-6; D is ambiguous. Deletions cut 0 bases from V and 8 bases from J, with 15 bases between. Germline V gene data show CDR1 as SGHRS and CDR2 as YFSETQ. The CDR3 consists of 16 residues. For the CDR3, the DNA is TGCGCCAGCAGCTTGGGCGGTCAGGAGGGATATTCACCCCTCCACTTT. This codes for CASSLGGQEGYSPLHF.

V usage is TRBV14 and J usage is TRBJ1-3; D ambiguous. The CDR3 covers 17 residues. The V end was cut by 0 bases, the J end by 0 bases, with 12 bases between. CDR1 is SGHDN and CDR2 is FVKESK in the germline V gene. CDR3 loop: CASSQESVGSSGNTIYF. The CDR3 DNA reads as TGTGCCAGCAGCCAAGAATCTGTCGGCTCCTCTGGAAACACCATATATTTT.

The CDR3 loop reads CASSLEGQVVSGANVLTF. The CDR3 coding sequence is TGTGCCAGCAGCTTAGAAGGACAGGTCGTCTCTGGGGCCAACGTCCTGACTTTC. The rearrangement links TRBV7-9 to TRBJ2-6, with 7 positions matching TRBD1. Germline V CDR1 and CDR2: SEHNR, FQNEAQ (reference sequence). The junction had 6 bases not matched to a gene; V was cut back by 1 base and J by 0 bases. The CDR3 is made up of 18 amino acids.

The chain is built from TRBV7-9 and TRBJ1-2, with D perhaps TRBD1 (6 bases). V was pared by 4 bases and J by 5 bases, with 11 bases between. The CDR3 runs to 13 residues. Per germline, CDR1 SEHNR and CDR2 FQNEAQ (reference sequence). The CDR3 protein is CASSWTATYGYTF. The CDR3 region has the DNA TGTGCCAGCAGCTGGACAGCTACTTATGGCTACACCTTC.

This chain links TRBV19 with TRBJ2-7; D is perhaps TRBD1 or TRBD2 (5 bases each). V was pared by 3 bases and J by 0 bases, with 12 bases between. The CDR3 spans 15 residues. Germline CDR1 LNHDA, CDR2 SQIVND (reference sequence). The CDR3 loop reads CASSIRDQLSYEQYF. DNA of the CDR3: TGTGCCAGTAGTATCCGGGACCAACTCTCCTACGAGCAGTACTTC.

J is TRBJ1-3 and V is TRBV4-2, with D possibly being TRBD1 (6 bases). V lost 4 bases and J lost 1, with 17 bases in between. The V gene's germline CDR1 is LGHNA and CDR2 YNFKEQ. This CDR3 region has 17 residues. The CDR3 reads CASSPAGARGSGNTIYF. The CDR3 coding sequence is TGTGCCAGCAGCCCAGCGGGGGCCCGAGGGTCTGGAAACACCATATATTTT.

The CDR3 here is CASSIVLGETQYF. The CDR3 nucleotides are TGTGCCAGTAGTATAGTATTGGGGGAGACCCAGTACTTC. The rearrangement links TRBV19 to TRBJ2-5; D call uncertain. This CDR3 has 13 amino acids. Germline V gene data show CDR1 as LNHDA and CDR2 as SQIVND (reference sequence). The V end was cut by 1 base, the J end by 5 bases, with 8 bases between. Supplemented by reference TRBV19 and TRBJ2-5, the full variable domain reads DGGITQSPKYLFRKEGQNVTLSCEQNLNHDAMYWYRQDPGQGLRLIYYSQIVNDFQKGDIAEGYSVSREKKESFPLTVTSAQKNPTAFYLCASSIVLGETQYFGPGTRLLVL.

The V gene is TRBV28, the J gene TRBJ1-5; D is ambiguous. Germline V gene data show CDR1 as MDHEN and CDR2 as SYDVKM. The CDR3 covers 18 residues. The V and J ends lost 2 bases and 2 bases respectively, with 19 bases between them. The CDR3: CASSLGELYGRGNQPQHF. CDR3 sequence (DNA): TGTGCCAGCAGTTTAGGTGAGCTCTACGGGAGGGGCAATCAGCCCCAGCATTTT.